This TCR beta chain derives from a study of STAT3 mutations in large granular lymphocyte leukemia. Assay: immunoSEQ multiplex PCR; the TCRdb copy retains only in-frame clones and omits some. The sample has under 20,000 clones, 80% to 95% seen once; the top ten hold over 40%. This clone was recorded only once. Its antigen remains unknown. This CDR3 is 12 amino acids long. From germline, CDR1 is SNHLY and CDR2 FYNNEI. The V gene lost 4 bases and the J gene lost 6 bases, with 10 bases spanning the gap. Study-wide findings and caveats: In T-cell large granular lymphocyte leukemia, about half of patients showed multiple immunodominant subclonotypes. Clonal expansion was inferred from other time points because no sample existed at each clone's first appearance.

Source material: peripheral blood mononuclear cells. The sequence derives from a man aged 60 to 75 with T-cell large granular lymphocyte leukemia. Some clones in this sample may be carry-over from other donors' samples. The J gene is TRBJ2-7, the V gene TRBV2; D not resolved. CDR3 protein: CASSGPGGEQYF. CDR3 bases: TGTGCCAGCAGTGGTCCCGGTGGCGAGCAGTACTTC.